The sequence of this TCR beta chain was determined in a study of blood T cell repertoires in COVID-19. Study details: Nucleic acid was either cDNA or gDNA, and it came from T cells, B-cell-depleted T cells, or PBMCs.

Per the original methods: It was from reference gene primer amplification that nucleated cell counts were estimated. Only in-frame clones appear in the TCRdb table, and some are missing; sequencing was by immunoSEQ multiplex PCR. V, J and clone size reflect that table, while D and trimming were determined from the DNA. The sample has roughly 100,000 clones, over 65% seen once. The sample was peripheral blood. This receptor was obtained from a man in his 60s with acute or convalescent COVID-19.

The CDR3 DNA is TGTGCCAGCAGCTTGCGGGACATTATGAACACTGAAGCTTTCTTT. It codes for CASSLRDIMNTEAFF. The chain has TRBV5-4 and TRBJ1-1; D is possibly TRBD1 (6 bases). Per the germline V gene, CDR1 is SGHNT and CDR2 is YYREEE (reference sequence). The CDR3 is 15 amino acids. Trimming took off 1 base at V and 0 bases at J, with 10 bases between the two ends.